These 26 T cell receptor beta chains share one sample of origin, sequenced in a study of human T cells and chemical hapten exposure. Noted time point: patch test 2, 6 weeks after DPC sensitization. Treatment in this sample: therapeutic diphenylcyclopropenone sensitization with weekly scalp DPC. MiXCR, applied by TCRdb to the RACE reads, yields one record per CDR3 protein. The table has 140,000 or so distinct CDR3 sequences, roughly 12% seen once. Sequences were derived from whole blood, sampled in connection with sensitization to the hapten diphenylcyclopropenone (DPC). The receptors were gathered from a woman aged 50 to 60 with alopecia areata. Some clones in this sample may be carry-over from other donors' samples.

This clonotype was seen more than once but under ten times. The genes are TRBV20-1 and TRBJ2-7; weak D call: TRBD1 (6 bases). This CDR3 contains 15 residues. Trimming took off 2 bases at V and 7 bases at J, with 21 bases between the two ends. CDR1 is DFQATT, CDR2 SNEGSKA, per germline (reference sequence). The DNA of the CDR3 is TGCAGTGCTAGATCCCCGGGGCCTGCGAGGGGGGAGCAGTACTTC. Its translation: CSARSPGPARGEQYF.

This clonotype was counted a few times. CDR3 residues: CASSPLAGSSYEQYF. In nucleotides, the CDR3 is TGTGCCAGCTCACCACTAGCGGGTTCCTCCTACGAGCAGTACTTC. The rearrangement joins TRBV18 to TRBJ2-7; 7 nucleotides line up with TRBD2. The CDR3 sequence is 15 residues long. Per the germline V gene, CDR1 is KGHSH and CDR2 is LQKENI. V was clipped by 1 base and J by 0 bases; unmatched bases: 3.

This chain connects TRBV28 to TRBJ1-5; D call uncertain. V was trimmed by 3 bases and J by 9 bases, leaving 15 bases between them. The CDR3 totals 14 residues. Germline CDR1 MDHEN, CDR2 SYDVKM. CDR3 coding DNA: TGTGCCAGCAGTTTCTCCCTGACTGGCGGGCCCCAGCATTTT. This codes for CASSFSLTGGPQHF.

This clonotype was seen ten or more times. The V call is TRBV20-1, the J call TRBJ2-7, with 9 bases identical to TRBD1. V gave up 3 bases and J gave up 1 base; unmatched junction bases: 10. CDR1 DFQATT and CDR2 SNEGSKA come from the germline V gene (reference sequence). CDR3 length: 16 amino acids. The CDR3 coding sequence is TGCAGTGCTAGGGACAGGGGCAAAGGTGGGTCCTACGAGCAGTACTTC. It codes for CSARDRGKGGSYEQYF.

This clonotype was picked up many times. This chain uses TRBV6-6 with TRBJ1-5, with TRBD1 matching 12 bases. Germline values: CDR1 MNHNY, CDR2 SVGAGI (reference sequence). V shed 5 bases, J shed 6 bases, and the junction held 14 bases outside the gene matches. This CDR3 is built from 18 residues. This CDR3 reads CASSHPLGQGALGQPQHF. CDR3 nucleotides: TGTGCCAGCAGTCACCCTTTGGGACAGGGGGCCCTCGGTCAGCCCCAGCATTTT.

The CDR3 is CASSISGSNYNEQFF. In nucleotides, the CDR3 is TGTGCCAGCAGCATTAGCGGGAGTAACTACAATGAGCAGTTCTTC. The chain is built from TRBV7-2 and TRBJ2-1; TRBD2 matches 9 bases. Looked up from germline, CDR1 is SGHTA and CDR2 is FQGNSA. V lost 5 bases to trimming and J lost 3 bases; unmatched junction nucleotides: 5. This CDR3 has 15 residues.

This chain joins TRBV7-2 and TRBJ2-5; possibly TRBD2 for D (5 bases). V shed 5 bases and J shed 2 bases, with 12 bases lying between them. Per germline, CDR1 SGHTA and CDR2 FQGNSA. This CDR3 has 14 amino acids. CDR3 in DNA: TGTGCCAGCAGCCCCCCAAGGAGGCAAGAGACCCAGTACTTC. This codes for CASSPPRRQETQYF. Using reference TRBV7-2 and TRBJ2-5 for the parts outside the CDR3, the full variable domain is GAGVSQSPSNKVTEKGKDVELRCDPISGHTALYWYRQSLGQGLEFLIYFQGNSAPDKSGLPSDRFSAERTGGSVSTLTIQRTQQEDSAVYLCASSPPRRQETQYFGPGTRLLVL.

A few counts support this clonotype. The chain is built from TRBV7-2 and TRBJ2-1, with 14 positions matching TRBD2. The CDR3 extends over 16 amino acids. V lost 5 bases and J lost 9; bases outside the gene matches: 9. Germline-derived CDR1 and CDR2 are SGHTA and FQGNSA. CDR3 in amino acids: CASSPGLAGGEGEQFF. CDR3 DNA sequence: TGTGCCAGCAGCCCCGGACTAGCGGGAGGAGAGGGTGAGCAGTTCTTC.

The V and J genes are TRBV5-4 and TRBJ1-1; perhaps TRBD1 as D (6 bases). The CDR3 has 14 residues. V was cut by 2 bases and J by 1 base, with 9 bases left in between. Germline values: CDR1 SGHNT, CDR2 YYREEE (reference sequence). The chain's CDR3 is CASSLQGPNTEAFF. As DNA, the CDR3 is TGTGCCAGCAGCTTACAGGGACCGAACACTGAAGCTTTCTTT. Together with reference TRBV5-4 and TRBJ1-1, the CDR3 gives the full variable domain: ETGVTQSPTHLIKTRGQQVTLRCSSQSGHNTVSWYQQALGQGPQFIFQYYREEENGRGNFPPRFSGLQFPNYSSELNVNALELDDSALYLCASSLQGPNTEAFFGQGTRLTVV.

This clonotype was recorded a few times. The chain uses TRBV7-9 and TRBJ2-1, with TRBD2 matching over 8 bases. The CDR3 sequence is 17 residues long. Germline CDR1 SEHNR, CDR2 FQNEAQ (reference sequence). The V gene end was trimmed by 5 bases and the J gene end by 8 bases; junction bases not matched to a gene: 17. The CDR3 DNA is TGTGCCAGCAGCCCCCGCGGGGTTAGCGGGATAGCGGATGAGCAGTTCTTC. Its translation is CASSPRGVSGIADEQFF.

This sequence joins TRBV7-6 and TRBJ2-5, with 7 bases matching TRBD1. V was pared by 2 bases and J by 2 bases, with 5 bases of the junction left unmatched. The CDR3 has 15 amino acids. Germline V gene data show CDR1 as SGHVS and CDR2 as FNYEAQ. The CDR3 region is CASSLPPGGQETQYF. The CDR3 coding sequence is TGTGCCAGCAGCTTACCCCCAGGGGGTCAAGAGACCCAGTACTTC.

In this sample, this clonotype turned up a few times. The rearrangement uses TRBV19 and TRBJ1-1; 7 nucleotides line up with TRBD1. The germline CDR1 and CDR2 sequences are LNHDA and SQIVND (reference sequence). The V gene end was trimmed by 4 bases and the J gene end by 4 bases; junction bases not matched to a gene: 6. The CDR3 is 14 amino acids. The CDR3 protein is CASSTHPGGTEAFF. Written as DNA, the CDR3 is TGTGCCAGTAGTACCCACCCAGGGGGCACTGAAGCTTTCTTT.

This clonotype was recorded at least ten times. V and J are TRBV7-2 and TRBJ2-3; no reliable D call. V was trimmed by 7 bases and J by 2 bases, leaving 10 bases between them. Germline assignment: CDR1 SGHTA and CDR2 FQGNSA. CDR3 length: 13 amino acids. CDR3: CASTPDPTDTQYF. CDR3 nucleotides: TGTGCCAGCACCCCGGACCCCACAGATACGCAGTATTTT.

As to this clonotype: With a much larger clone just one base away, this may be a read error. The chain is built from TRBV28 and TRBJ2-4; D may be TRBD1 (6 bases). CDR3 size: 16 residues. From germline, CDR1 is MDHEN and CDR2 SYDVKM. The CDR3 DNA sequence: TGTGCCAGCAGCCAGGTTGGGGGCGCCGGCAAAAACATTCGGTACTTC. Encoded protein: CASSQVGGAGKNIRYF.

This clonotype was seen a few times. V is TRBV15 and J is TRBJ2-2; 8 nucleotides line up with TRBD1. The CDR3 totals 16 residues. Germline V gives CDR1 LNHNV, CDR2 YYDKDF (reference sequence). V trimming: 3 bases; J trimming: 1 base; junction bases outside the gene matches: 4. The CDR3 nucleotides are TGTGCCACCAGCAGGGTCGGGACAGGGAACACCGGGGAGCTGTTTTTT. Protein sequence: CATSRVGTGNTGELFF.

CDR3 sequence (DNA): TGTGCCAGCAGCCGCGTCGGGGTTAACTACGAGCAGTACTTC. It is translated as CASSRVGVNYEQYF. The chain links TRBV28 to TRBJ2-7, with TRBD2 as a possible D gene (5 bases). The germline V gene has CDR1 MDHEN and CDR2 SYDVKM. V was clipped by 6 bases and J by 3 bases, with 15 bases between them. The CDR3 has 14 residues.

This clonotype has a count of ten or more. V is TRBV14 and J is TRBJ2-5, with D tentatively TRBD1 or TRBD2 (5 bases each). The CDR3 covers 16 residues. The germline V and J ends were trimmed by 0 bases and 1 base, with 12 bases remaining between them. Germline CDR1 and CDR2: SGHDN and FVKESK. Here the CDR3 reads CASSQEGPRIQETQYF. The CDR3 DNA reads TGTGCCAGCAGCCAAGAGGGACCTCGGATCCAAGAGACCCAGTACTTC. Together with reference TRBV14 and TRBJ2-5, the CDR3 gives the full variable domain: EAGVTQFPSHSVIEKGQTVTLRCDPISGHDNLYWYRRVMGKEIKFLLHFVKESKQDESGMPNNRFLAERTGGTYSTLKVQPAELEDSGVYFCASSQEGPRIQETQYFGPGTRLLVL.

This chain joins TRBV6-1 and TRBJ1-4; tentatively, D is TRBD1 (6 bases). The CDR3 spans 14 residues. CDR1 is MNHNS and CDR2 is SASEGT in the germline V gene. V was cut by 4 bases and J by 3 bases, with 9 bases left in between. This CDR3 is CASSVNRANEKLFF. The CDR3 DNA is TGTGCCAGCAGTGTAAACAGGGCTAATGAAAAACTGTTTTTT.

This clonotype has a count of ten or more. The chain recombines TRBV6-5 with TRBJ2-5, with 8 bases matching TRBD2. The CDR3 runs to 17 residues. Per the germline V gene, CDR1 is MNHEY and CDR2 is SVGAGI. V shed 6 bases and J 1 base; nucleotides not matched to a gene: 13. In DNA, the CDR3 is TGTGCCAGCAGCGACTTACAGTCGCTAGCGGGCCAAGAGACCCAGTACTTC. This gives the protein CASSDLQSLAGQETQYF.

This clonotype was seen repeatedly, ten times or more. The chain combines TRBV7-8 with TRBJ2-1, with 9 bases fitting TRBD2. Unmatched junction bases numbered 10, after V lost 4 bases and J lost 9 bases. Germline V gene sequence: CDR1 SGHVS, CDR2 FQNEAQ. This CDR3 spans 15 amino acids. The CDR3 sequence is CASSSRSGRTGEQFF. The CDR3 bases are TGTGCCAGCAGCTCTCGTAGCGGGAGAACTGGTGAGCAGTTCTTC.

In its sample, this clonotype was seen a few times. This sequence joins TRBV29-1 and TRBJ2-7; a weak D match, TRBD2 (7 bases). The ends were cut back, 6 bases at V and 2 bases at J, with 17 bases in the middle. The CDR3 consists of 14 residues. CDR1 SQVTM and CDR2 ANQGSEA come from the germline V gene. The CDR3 coding sequence is TGCAGCGTGGGGGTCGGGGGGCTTACCTACGAGCAGTACTTC. It yields the protein CSVGVGGLTYEQYF.

This clonotype has ten or more counts. The CDR3, as DNA: TGTGCCAGCAGCGCCTCTAGCGTACAATCCTACGAGCAGTACTTC. This gives the protein CASSASSVQSYEQYF. V is TRBV7-2 and J is TRBJ2-7, with D perhaps matching TRBD2 (6 bases). The V and J ends lost 5 bases and 1 base respectively, with 15 bases between them. CDR3 length: 15 residues. Germline V gene sequence: CDR1 SGHTA, CDR2 FQGNSA.

The V gene is TRBV3-1, the J gene TRBJ2-2, with D tentatively TRBD1 (6 bases). Trimming stripped 2 bases from V and 5 bases from J, with 6 bases between. CDR3 length equals 13 residues. The V gene's germline CDR1 is LGHDT and CDR2 YNNKEL (reference sequence). The CDR3 bases are TGTGCCAGCAGCCAAACAGGGACCGGGGAGCTGTTTTTT. It codes for CASSQTGTGELFF.

This chain uses TRBV4-3 with TRBJ2-4; the match to TRBD2 covers 10 bases. V dropped 0 bases and J dropped 12; count of bases not matched to a gene: 5. The CDR3 length is 14 residues. Germline lookup yields CDR1 LGHNA and CDR2 YSLEER. The chain's CDR3 is CASSQDASGRAQYF. The DNA for the CDR3 is TGCGCCAGCAGCCAAGATGCAAGCGGGAGGGCTCAGTACTTC.

This chain links TRBV5-4 with TRBJ1-1, with 7 bases lining up with TRBD1. The germline V gene encodes CDR1 SGHNT and CDR2 YYREEE (reference sequence). The CDR3 is made up of 14 amino acids. The V and J ends lost 3 bases and 3 bases, in that order; junction bases with no gene match: 5. The CDR3 reads CASSSKTGYTEAFF. CDR3 sequence (DNA): TGTGCCAGCAGCTCCAAGACAGGGTACACTGAAGCTTTCTTT.

The chain joins TRBV16 to TRBJ1-2; D uncertain. The V and J ends lost 2 bases and 2 bases respectively, with 9 bases between them. Per germline, CDR1 KGHSY and CDR2 FQNENV. The CDR3 has 14 residues. As DNA, the CDR3 is TGTGCCAGCAGCCAAGCCCCGGCGAACTATGGCTACACCTTC. Its protein is CASSQAPANYGYTF.